This T cell receptor beta chain was sequenced in a study of shared T cell receptors in the human thymus. TCRdb keeps only in-frame clones here, not all; method: immunoSEQ multiplex PCR. The sample has about 660,000 clones, around 89% seen once; the top ten hold approximately 0.01%. This CDR3 has 14 residues. Germline V gene data show CDR1 as SGHNT and CDR2 as YYREEE (reference sequence). V lost 10 bases, J lost 0 bases, and 7 bases stayed unmatched. These data also formed part of another study, on human thymus T cells. That paper states: Corrective surgery for congenital heart defects was being performed on the healthy Finnish infants who were the donors. Obtained as resections during corrective heart surgery, the thymus tissue was then studied. In thymic and blood repertoires alike, V and J usage looked biased. Related studies found that unrelated individuals share highly overlapping thymic repertoires.

The source material was thymocytes. The gene calls are TRBV5-4 and TRBJ2-3; 8 bases align to TRBD1. This clonotype originated in a boy under two years old with a congenital heart defect. CDR3: CAGSGGTSTDTQYF. The CDR3 nucleotides read TGTGCCGGCTCAGGGGGCACTAGCACAGATACGCAGTATTTT.